The sequence of this T cell receptor beta chain was determined in a study of blood T cell repertoires in COVID-19. Study in general: Collection of acute and convalescent COVID-19 samples took place in the United States, Italy and Spain. In each case, the material was cDNA or gDNA derived from T cells, B-cell-depleted T cells, or PBMCs.

Authors' data handling: Amplification from reference gene primers served as the basis for estimated nucleated cell counts. The protocol was immunoSEQ multiplex PCR, while the TCRdb copy is restricted to in-frame clones and leaves out a portion. That table furnishes V, J and clone size, whereas the DNA furnished D and trimming. The table lists roughly 130,000 clones, about 90% of them singletons. The V end was cut by 6 bases, the J end by 4 bases, with 10 bases between. The CDR3 covers 12 residues. Sequencing was carried out using peripheral blood. The TCR comes from a woman aged 60-75 years with acute or convalescent COVID-19. V is TRBV12-3 or TRBV12-4 and J is TRBJ2-7; perhaps TRBD1 as D (6 bases). The DNA of the CDR3 is TGTGCCAGCAGGGACAGTAGGTACGAGCAGTACTTC. Translated, it gives CASRDSRYEQYF.